The 21 T cell receptor beta chains listed next were all sequenced from one sample in a study of blood T cell repertoires in COVID-19. The assay was immunoSEQ multiplex PCR, and TCRdb's table has in-frame clones only and misses some. The repertoire holds about 270,000 clones, with about four fifths as singletons. Input material: peripheral blood. These receptor sequences come from a human donor with COVID-19, enrolled during active disease. The donor label of this sample is uncertain.

The J gene is TRBJ2-7, the V gene TRBV6-5; 9 positions agree with TRBD2. Looked up from germline, CDR1 is MNHEY and CDR2 is SVGAGI. The trim removed 5 bases at V and 5 bases at J, leaving 7 bases unmatched. This CDR3 has 14 residues. The CDR3 sequence is CASSTAGGVDEQYF. CDR3 sequence (DNA): TGTGCCAGCAGTACAGCGGGAGGCGTCGACGAGCAGTACTTC.

The V call is TRBV5-1, the J call TRBJ2-7, with 9 bases lining up with TRBD2. Trimming took 2 bases from V and 0 from J; bases not matched to a gene: 6. The germline gives CDR1 SGHRS, CDR2 YFSETQ. This CDR3 contains 16 residues. The CDR3 loop is CASSFASGIPSYEQYF. The DNA of the CDR3 is TGCGCCAGCAGCTTCGCTAGCGGGATTCCCTCCTACGAGCAGTACTTC. Full variable domain (rest looked up from reference TRBV5-1 and TRBJ2-7): KAGVTQTPRYLIKTRGQQVTLSCSPISGHRSVSWYQQTPGQGLQFLFEYFSETQRNKGNFPGRFSGRQFSNSRSEMNVSTLELGDSALYLCASSFASGIPSYEQYFGPGTRLTVT.

The rearrangement links TRBV7-9 to TRBJ1-4; possibly TRBD1 for D (6 bases). Trimming removed 0 bases at V and 4 bases at J, with 12 bases between. From germline, CDR1 is SEHNR and CDR2 FQNEAQ (reference sequence). The CDR3 is 16 amino acids. For the CDR3, the DNA is TGTGCCAGCAGCTTAGCCTTAACAGGGAGTAATGAAAAACTGTTTTTT. As protein: CASSLALTGSNEKLFF.

This sequence joins TRBV27 and TRBJ2-3; TRBD2 aligns across 12 bases. This CDR3 contains 15 residues. Trimming removed 5 bases from V and 0 bases from J; junction bases left unmatched: 0. Germline CDR1 reads MNHEY; CDR2 reads SMNVEV (reference sequence). In DNA, the CDR3 is TGTGCCAGCAGTGGACTAGCGGGGAGCACAGATACGCAGTATTTT. Amino acids: CASSGLAGSTDTQYF.

The J gene is TRBJ1-1, the V gene TRBV9; the match to TRBD1 covers 8 bases. CDR1 SGDLS and CDR2 YYNGEE come from the germline V gene. J was trimmed by 1 base and V by 3 bases; bases with no gene match: 5. The CDR3 is made up of 15 amino acids. This CDR3 reads CASSAQQGENTEAFF. The CDR3, as DNA: TGTGCCAGCAGCGCCCAACAGGGGGAGAACACTGAAGCTTTCTTT.

Worth noting for this clone: The sample holds other DNA sequences that translate to the same CDR3. The rearrangement uses TRBV7-9 and TRBJ2-7; weak D call: TRBD1 (5 bases). The length of the CDR3 is 12 residues. Trimming took 3 bases from V and 2 from J, leaving 5 bases between them. In germline, CDR1 is SEHNR, CDR2 FQNEAQ (reference sequence). The CDR3, as DNA: TGTGCCAGCAGCTTGACAGCCTACGAGCAGTACTTC. Translation gives CASSLTAYEQYF.

The gene calls are TRBV24-1 and TRBJ2-3; 9 nucleotides line up with TRBD2. The CDR3 is 15 amino acids. J was trimmed by 0 bases and V by 9 bases; bases with no gene match: 6. Germline values: CDR1 KGHDR, CDR2 SFDVKD. For the CDR3, the DNA is TGTGCCACCGGAACGCTAGCGGGAAGCACAGATACGCAGTATTTT. Translation: CATGTLAGSTDTQYF.

J is TRBJ2-1 and V is TRBV18; 14 bases line up with TRBD2. The trim removed 4 bases at V and 10 bases at J, leaving 12 bases unmatched. This CDR3 is 17 amino acids long. Germline values: CDR1 KGHSH, CDR2 LQKENI. CDR3 residues: CASSQGRLAGGLGEQFF. Written as DNA, the CDR3 is TGTGCCAGCTCACAGGGAAGACTAGCGGGAGGGCTGGGGGAGCAGTTCTTC.

The J gene is TRBJ2-3, the V gene TRBV5-1; 11 bases are a match to TRBD2. CDR3 size: 16 residues. Trimming at V came to 4 bases and at J to 2 bases, leaving 6 bases not matched to a gene. Germline loops: CDR1 SGHRS, CDR2 YFSETQ. In DNA form, the CDR3 reads TGCGCCAGCAGCCCGGGACTAGCGGAGGCCACAGATACGCAGTATTTT. Translated, it gives CASSPGLAEATDTQYF.

The gene calls are TRBV2 and TRBJ1-2, with D possibly matching TRBD1 (5 bases). This CDR3 is built from 13 residues. The germline V gene has CDR1 SNHLY and CDR2 FYNNEI. V shed 9 bases and J shed 6 bases, with 17 bases lying between them. The CDR3 region has the DNA TGTGCCAGTACCGTTCGACAGAAGGATGGCTACACCTTC. Protein product: CASTVRQKDGYTF.

The V and J genes are TRBV12-3 or TRBV12-4 and TRBJ1-2; a possible D gene is TRBD1 (5 bases). This CDR3 contains 12 residues. With 5 bases removed from V and 8 bases from J, the gap between germline ends came to 12 bases. The CDR3 sequence: CASSRQWVGYTF. The CDR3, as DNA: TGTGCCAGCAGTCGACAGTGGGTGGGCTACACCTTC.

This sequence joins TRBV18 and TRBJ1-6; TRBD1 agrees at 7 bases. The trim removed 3 bases at V and 5 bases at J, leaving 13 bases unmatched. Germline CDR1 KGHSH, CDR2 LQKENI. The CDR3 contains 18 residues. The CDR3 sequence: CASSPANRGAGNNSPLHF. In nucleotides, the CDR3 is TGTGCCAGCTCACCCGCCAACAGGGGAGCAGGAAATAATTCACCCCTCCACTTT.

The chain links TRBV4-1 to TRBJ1-5; D not certain. Germline V gene sequence: CDR1 MGHRA, CDR2 YSYEKL. The CDR3 totals 15 residues. Trimming left V 0 bases short and J 1 base short, with 7 bases between. Here the CDR3 DNA reads TGCGCCAGCAGCCAAGATGGCGGAAGCAATCAGCCCCAGCATTTT. Its protein product is CASSQDGGSNQPQHF.

The J gene is TRBJ2-5, the V gene TRBV19; tentatively, D is TRBD1 (6 bases). The CDR3 is 13 amino acids. Per germline, CDR1 LNHDA and CDR2 SQIVND (reference sequence). V was pared by 6 bases and J by 5 bases, with 13 bases between. The DNA for the CDR3 is TGTGCCAGTAGCACGACAGGAGTCGAGACCCAGTACTTC. The encoded protein is CASSTTGVETQYF. Looking up the rest from reference TRBV19 and TRBJ2-5 gives the full variable domain: DGGITQSPKYLFRKEGQNVTLSCEQNLNHDAMYWYRQDPGQGLRLIYYSQIVNDFQKGDIAEGYSVSREKKESFPLTVTSAQKNPTAFYLCASSTTGVETQYFGPGTRLLVL.

This sequence joins TRBV5-1 and TRBJ2-5; 12 bases line up with TRBD1. J lost 3 bases, V lost 4 bases, and 7 bases had no gene match. This CDR3 spans 16 amino acids. CDR1 and CDR2 (germline): SGHRS, YFSETQ. CDR3 coding DNA: TGCGCCAGCAGCCCACAGGGACAGGGGGCCGAAGAGACCCAGTACTTC. It translates to CASSPQGQGAEETQYF.

This sequence joins TRBV5-1 and TRBJ2-2; tentatively, D is TRBD1 (6 bases). CDR3 length equals 15 residues. V shed 0 bases and J shed 5 bases, with 11 bases lying between them. Germline values: CDR1 SGHRS, CDR2 YFSETQ. The CDR3 nucleotides are TGCGCCAGCAGCTTGGTTTCAGGGGTTACCGGGGAGCTGTTTTTT. It encodes CASSLVSGVTGELFF. Combining the CDR3 with reference TRBV5-1 and TRBJ2-2 gives the whole variable domain KAGVTQTPRYLIKTRGQQVTLSCSPISGHRSVSWYQQTPGQGLQFLFEYFSETQRNKGNFPGRFSGRQFSNSRSEMNVSTLELGDSALYLCASSLVSGVTGELFFGEGSRLTVL.

The chain has TRBV28 and TRBJ1-2; tentative D call: TRBD1 (5 bases). The CDR3 has 13 residues. Germline V gene data show CDR1 as MDHEN and CDR2 as SYDVKM. V was shortened by 11 bases and J by 0 bases, with 13 bases between the two germline ends. The CDR3 is CAGGASANYGYTF. The CDR3 nucleotides read TGTGCCGGAGGGGCAAGTGCTAACTATGGCTACACCTTC.

The chain is built from TRBV9 and TRBJ2-7; 10 nucleotides line up with TRBD2. Germline values: CDR1 SGDLS, CDR2 YYNGEE. The CDR3 extends over 15 amino acids. J lost 4 bases, V lost 0 bases, and 4 bases had no gene match. The CDR3 reads CASSVVGTSVYEQYF. CDR3 sequence (DNA): TGTGCCAGCAGCGTAGTAGGGACTAGCGTTTACGAGCAGTACTTC.

The chain recombines TRBV27 with TRBJ2-7; 10 bases match TRBD1. Losses at the gene ends were 5 bases for V and 4 bases for J; bases not matched to a gene: 8. This CDR3 has 15 residues. Germline CDR1 MNHEY, CDR2 SMNVEV (reference sequence). The CDR3 is CASSPTGGGIYEQYF. CDR3 coding DNA: TGTGCCAGCAGTCCGACAGGGGGCGGCATATACGAGCAGTACTTC.

The CDR3 spells CASSQMAGEGSPLHF. The CDR3 DNA reads as TGTGCCAGCAGCCAGATGGCGGGAGAAGGTTCACCCCTCCACTTT. The chain is built from TRBV3-1 (or the pseudogene TRBV3-2) and TRBJ1-6; D is unresolved. Germline CDR1 and CDR2: LGHDT and YNNKEL (reference sequence). The CDR3 has 15 residues. Trimming removed 3 bases from V and 9 bases from J, with 15 bases in between.

The V and J genes are TRBV19 and TRBJ2-7; 9 nucleotides agree with TRBD1. This CDR3 is built from 17 residues. Germline CDR1 reads LNHDA; CDR2 reads SQIVND (reference sequence). After removal of 7 bases from V and 3 bases from J, the junction contained 16 bases not matched to a gene. The CDR3 spells CASIQRRDRENGYEQYF. DNA for the CDR3: TGTGCCAGTATCCAACGCCGGGACAGGGAAAACGGCTACGAGCAGTACTTC. Using reference TRBV19 and TRBJ2-7 for the parts outside the CDR3, the full variable domain is DGGITQSPKYLFRKEGQNVTLSCEQNLNHDAMYWYRQDPGQGLRLIYYSQIVNDFQKGDIAEGYSVSREKKESFPLTVTSAQKNPTAFYLCASIQRRDRENGYEQYFGPGTRLTVT.